This T cell receptor beta chain emerged from a study of cytomegalovirus exposure and HLA in healthy donors. PCR used 60 Vbeta primers and 13 Jbeta primers. Using immunoSEQ multiplex PCR, the repertoire was profiled, and TCRdb retains in-frame clones only, with some absent. The sample includes 150,000 to 200,000 clones, around 81% seen only once; the top ten take approximately 2.1%. Whole-study results and caveats: Overall, approximately 180 TCR beta chains were annotated as cytomegalovirus-associated. Later on, an analysis showed TCR association rates differing by HLA locus, with DRB1 the most and HLA-C the fewest. For most TCR sequences rarity was the rule, although some public TCRs occurred in many donors. Later analysis revealed greater clonal expansion in HLA-associated TCR beta chains than in equally common others.

Note on this clone: Its antigen is unknown.

The sequenced sample was PBMCs. This clonotype was sampled from a young woman in good health and CMV-seropositive.

CDR3 nucleotides: TGTGCCAGCAGTGACGTGTCTACAGATACGCAGTATTTT. Amino acid sequence: CASSDVSTDTQYF. The gene calls are TRBV6-4 and TRBJ2-3, with D hard to call. Germline CDR1 is MRHNA and CDR2 is SNTAGT. This CDR3 has 13 amino acids. Trimming removed 2 bases from V and 3 bases from J, with 6 bases in between.